Each of the 28 T cell receptor beta chains below was sequenced from the same sample in a study of shared clonotypes between healthy human individuals. The method was immunoSEQ multiplex PCR; TCRdb's version includes in-frame clones alone and lacks a portion of them. The sample lists roughly 1.5 million clones; 98% were seen once. The sequenced sample was naive CD4+ T cells sorted from blood. As for subset: CD45RA+ positively selected. Receptor source: a young man in good health.

The chain links TRBV15 to TRBJ1-5; 10 positions match TRBD1. Germline V gene data show CDR1 as LNHNV and CDR2 as YYDKDF (reference sequence). This CDR3 has 15 amino acids. With V trimmed by 4 bases and J by 6 bases, 6 bases remained unmatched. The CDR3: CATSISGTGVQPQHF. The DNA for the CDR3 is TGTGCCACCAGCATTTCCGGGACAGGGGTTCAGCCCCAGCATTTT.

The CDR3 bases are TGTGCCAGTAGTATAGATATGACTAGCGGGCTCCATGAGCAGTTCTTC. It specifies CASSIDMTSGLHEQFF. V and J are TRBV19 and TRBJ2-1; the match to TRBD2 covers 10 bases. Germline CDR1 LNHDA, CDR2 SQIVND (reference sequence). Losses at the gene ends were 0 bases for V and 8 bases for J; bases not matched to a gene: 7. The CDR3 is 16 residues long.

The chain combines TRBV18 with TRBJ1-3, with TRBD1 matching over 10 bases. The CDR3 has 18 residues. Germline CDR1 is KGHSH and CDR2 is LQKENI. The trim removed 2 bases at V and 2 bases at J, leaving 9 bases unmatched. The CDR3 DNA reads as TGTGCCAGCTCACCATTACCCGGGACAGGGGACGCTGGAAACACCATATATTTT. Its protein is CASSPLPGTGDAGNTIYF.

The genes are TRBV28 and TRBJ2-7; D gene ambiguous. This CDR3 is built from 13 residues. Germline values: CDR1 MDHEN, CDR2 SYDVKM. Trimming pared 1 base from V and 7 bases from J, leaving 11 bases between. The CDR3 region is CASSLSRHGEQYF. The CDR3 bases are TGTGCCAGCAGTTTATCCCGCCACGGGGAGCAGTACTTC.

The chain combines TRBV4-3 with TRBJ2-3; unclear D gene. The CDR3 has 15 residues. The germline gives CDR1 LGHNA, CDR2 YSLEER. Trimming left V 0 bases short and J 6 bases short, with 13 bases between. This CDR3 is CASSQDSPRPDTQYF. The CDR3, as DNA: TGCGCCAGCAGCCAAGATTCGCCCCGCCCTGATACGCAGTATTTT.

This rearrangement joins TRBV4-3 to TRBJ1-3; D is unresolved. CDR1 and CDR2 (germline): LGHNA, YSLEER. The CDR3 sequence is 16 residues long. Trimming cost V 4 bases and J 0 bases, with 13 bases left between them. The chain's CDR3 is CASSPGRPNSGNTIYF. As DNA, the CDR3 is TGCGCCAGCAGCCCCGGGAGACCGAACTCTGGAAACACCATATATTTT.

The chain links TRBV14 to TRBJ1-2, with D unclear. The germline CDR1 and CDR2 sequences are SGHDN and FVKESK. Trimming stripped 4 bases from V and 6 bases from J, with 12 bases between. This CDR3 comprises 13 residues. In nucleotides, the CDR3 is TGTGCCAGCAGCCCCCGACAAACGGATGGCTACACCTTC. Translated: CASSPRQTDGYTF.

The chain employs TRBV29-1 and TRBJ1-2; 9 bases are shared with TRBD1. The V and J ends lost 4 bases and 4 bases, in that order; junction bases with no gene match: 10. The CDR3 sequence is 15 residues long. The germline CDR1 and CDR2 sequences are SQVTM and ANQGSEA. CDR3 region: CSVARTGTGRYGYTF. The DNA for the CDR3 is TGCAGCGTTGCTAGAACTGGGACAGGGCGCTATGGCTACACCTTC.

V gene TRBV27 combines with J gene TRBJ2-1; D perhaps matches TRBD2 (7 bases). The germline V and J ends were trimmed by 10 bases and 6 bases, with 19 bases remaining between them. CDR3 length equals 14 residues. CDR1 is MNHEY and CDR2 is SMNVEV in the germline V gene (reference sequence). The chain's CDR3 is CATRPGGGGNEQFF. CDR3 sequence (DNA): TGTGCCACCAGACCCGGGGGCGGGGGCAATGAGCAGTTCTTC.

CDR3 amino acids: CASSLGRSPYEQYF. The CDR3 coding sequence is TGTGCCAGCAGCTTGGGGAGAAGCCCTTACGAGCAGTACTTC. This chain connects TRBV5-6 to TRBJ2-7; D uncertain. CDR1 is SGHDT and CDR2 is YYEEEE in the germline V gene. The V end lost 0 bases, the J end lost 4 bases, and 11 bases lay between the germline ends. The length of the CDR3 is 14 residues.

V usage is TRBV9 and J usage is TRBJ2-1; a weak D match, TRBD2 (6 bases). The V and J ends lost 0 bases and 4 bases respectively, with 11 bases between them. Per germline, CDR1 SGDLS and CDR2 YYNGEE. The CDR3 has 15 residues. The CDR3 sequence: CASSVAGTDYNEQFF. The CDR3 bases are TGTGCCAGCAGCGTAGCCGGGACTGATTACAATGAGCAGTTCTTC.

V usage is TRBV25-1 and J usage is TRBJ2-5; 7 bases are shared with TRBD2. Per the germline V gene, CDR1 is MGHDK and CDR2 is SYGVNS. This CDR3 spans 15 amino acids. Losses at the gene ends were 1 base for V and 4 bases for J; bases not matched to a gene: 6. The CDR3 coding sequence is TGTGCCAGCAGTGAATGGGGGGGGTCCGTAGAGACCCAGTACTTC. This codes for CASSEWGGSVETQYF.

V is TRBV7-9 and J is TRBJ2-5; TRBD2 is a possible D gene (5 bases). CDR1 is SEHNR, CDR2 FQNEAQ, per germline (reference sequence). V was pared by 4 bases and J by 0 bases, with 9 bases between. The length of the CDR3 is 14 residues. The CDR3 protein is CASSSPGYQETQYF. In DNA form, the CDR3 reads TGTGCCAGCAGCTCGCCGGGGTACCAAGAGACCCAGTACTTC.

The chain links TRBV5-4 to TRBJ2-1, with 13 bases identical to TRBD2. Germline assignment: CDR1 SGHNT and CDR2 YYREEE (reference sequence). This CDR3 has 16 amino acids. With 2 bases clipped from V and 8 bases from J, the junction kept 7 bases outside the gene matches. The CDR3 nucleotides read TGTGCCAGCAGCTTTCCGGGACTAGCGGGAATAGATGAGCAGTTCTTC. Protein sequence: CASSFPGLAGIDEQFF.

V and J are TRBV7-3 and TRBJ2-1; 9 bases fit TRBD2. This CDR3 region has 14 residues. With V trimmed by 5 bases and J by 8 bases, 7 bases remained unmatched. Germline CDR1 and CDR2: SGHTA and FQGTGA. CDR3 in amino acids: CASSRSGTSYEQFF. The CDR3 region has the DNA TGTGCCAGCAGCCGTTCAGGGACTAGCTATGAGCAGTTCTTC.

The J gene is TRBJ1-1, the V gene TRBV5-5, with D possibly TRBD1 on 6 matching bases. V was shortened by 0 bases and J by 5 bases, with 8 bases between the two germline ends. CDR1 is SGHKS, CDR2 YYEKEE, per germline (reference sequence). This CDR3 is built from 13 residues. This chain's CDR3 is CASSLDRVTEAFF. CDR3 nucleotides: TGTGCCAGCAGCTTGGACAGGGTAACTGAAGCTTTCTTT. Full variable domain (rest looked up from reference TRBV5-5 and TRBJ1-1): DAGVTQSPTHLIKTRGQQVTLRCSPISGHKSVSWYQQVLGQGPQFIFQYYEKEERGRGNFPDRFSARQFPNYSSELNVNALLLGDSALYLCASSLDRVTEAFFGQGTRLTVV.

CDR3: CASSGLARDNEQFF. In nucleotides, the CDR3 is TGTGCCAGCTCCGGGCTAGCGAGGGATAATGAGCAGTTCTTC. The genes are TRBV18 and TRBJ2-1, with D possibly matching TRBD2 (6 bases). This CDR3 has 14 residues. Between the trimmed V and J ends, which lost 6 bases and 7 bases, there was a span of 16 bases. Germline V gene sequence: CDR1 KGHSH, CDR2 LQKENI. Variable domain in full (rest from reference TRBV18 and TRBJ2-1): NAGVMQNPRHLVRRRGQEARLRCSPMKGHSHVYWYRQLPEEGLKFMVYLQKENIIDESGMPKERFSAEFPKEGPSILRIQQVVRGDSAAYFCASSGLARDNEQFFGPGTRLTVL.

The chain carries TRBV9 and TRBJ2-3, with 7 nucleotides matching TRBD1. The trim removed 2 bases at V and 3 bases at J, leaving 9 bases unmatched. The CDR3 runs to 16 residues. Germline loops: CDR1 SGDLS, CDR2 YYNGEE. Here the CDR3 DNA reads TGTGCCAGCAGCGTCAAGGGACAGAAAGAGACAGATACGCAGTATTTT. Encoded protein: CASSVKGQKETDTQYF.

V gene TRBV7-9 combines with J gene TRBJ2-1, with D possibly called TRBD1 or TRBD2 (5 bases each). The germline V and J ends were trimmed by 1 base and 10 bases, with 14 bases remaining between them. The V gene's germline CDR1 is SEHNR and CDR2 FQNEAQ (reference sequence). This CDR3 comprises 14 residues. The CDR3 sequence is CASSLGGTTGEQFF. The CDR3 bases are TGTGCCAGCAGCTTAGGTGGGACGACCGGGGAGCAGTTCTTC.

This chain uses TRBV28 with TRBJ2-1, with 7 bases fitting TRBD2. Germline trimming cut 1 base from V and 6 bases from J; bases unmatched to any gene: 12. CDR1 and CDR2 from the germline V gene are MDHEN and SYDVKM. The CDR3 runs 17 residues. The CDR3: CASSLSFAGAPGNEQFF. The CDR3 bases are TGTGCCAGCAGTTTATCATTCGCGGGAGCCCCTGGCAATGAGCAGTTCTTC.

The chain combines TRBV7-9 with TRBJ2-3, with D maybe TRBD1 (6 bases). This CDR3 contains 14 residues. Looked up from germline, CDR1 is SEHNR and CDR2 is FQNEAQ (reference sequence). V lost 3 bases and J lost 6, with 13 bases in between. The CDR3 protein is CASSLMGAEDTQYF. The CDR3 coding sequence is TGTGCCAGCAGCTTGATGGGGGCCGAGGATACGCAGTATTTT.

The chain joins TRBV5-6 to TRBJ1-1, with D uncertain. V was pared by 1 base and J by 1 base, with 2 bases between. The CDR3 runs to 12 residues. The germline gives CDR1 SGHDT, CDR2 YYEEEE. CDR3 DNA: TGTGCCAGCAGCTTGCCGAACACTGAAGCTTTCTTT. This translates into CASSLPNTEAFF.

V and J are TRBV11-2 and TRBJ2-2; 10 bases are shared with TRBD1. In germline, CDR1 is SGHAT, CDR2 FQNNGV. CDR3 size: 14 residues. V was pared by 5 bases and J by 6 bases, with 3 bases of the junction left unmatched. CDR3 loop: CASSPGTGAGELFF. CDR3 bases: TGTGCCAGCAGCCCGGGGACAGGGGCCGGGGAGCTGTTTTTT.

The chain links TRBV15 to TRBJ2-5, with D tentatively TRBD2 (5 bases). Trimming left V 0 bases short and J 3 bases short, with 11 bases between. CDR1 is LNHNV and CDR2 is YYDKDF in the germline V gene (reference sequence). The CDR3 length is 15 residues. As DNA, the CDR3 is TGTGCCACCAGCAGAGATCGGAGCGGAAAAGAGACCCAGTACTTC. Protein sequence: CATSRDRSGKETQYF.

The chain has TRBV5-1 and TRBJ2-7, with D perhaps matching TRBD1 or TRBD2 (6 bases each). Germline V lookup: CDR1 SGHRS, CDR2 YFSETQ. The CDR3 length is 14 residues. V lost 4 bases, J lost 3 bases, and 14 bases lay in between. The CDR3 protein is CASSIIADSYEQYF. CDR3 nucleotides: TGCGCCAGCAGCATAATAGCGGACAGCTACGAGCAGTACTTC.

J is TRBJ2-2 and V is TRBV6-6; weak D call: TRBD1 (6 bases). The CDR3 is 15 amino acids. Between the trimmed V and J ends, which lost 2 bases and 6 bases, there was a span of 13 bases. Germline CDR1 and CDR2: MNHNY and SVGAGI (reference sequence). The CDR3 sequence: CASSYPTGFAGELFF. The CDR3 coding sequence is TGTGCCAGCAGTTACCCCACAGGGTTCGCCGGGGAGCTGTTTTTT.

The chain employs TRBV7-9 and TRBJ2-7; 10 bases align to TRBD1. CDR3 length: 14 amino acids. Germline-derived CDR1 and CDR2 are SEHNR and FQNEAQ (reference sequence). The junction had 4 bases not matched to a gene; V was cut back by 3 bases and J by 5 bases. This CDR3 is CASSLGQGSHEQYF. CDR3 bases: TGTGCCAGCAGCTTGGGACAGGGGTCCCACGAGCAGTACTTC.

This chain uses TRBV5-6 with TRBJ2-1; TRBD1 is a possible D gene (6 bases). V shed 9 bases and J shed 6 bases, with 22 bases lying between them. The CDR3 runs 15 residues. CDR1 is SGHDT and CDR2 is YYEEEE in the germline V gene. The CDR3 region is CATYPFPGALNEQFF. The CDR3 coding sequence is TGTGCCACCTACCCCTTTCCAGGGGCGCTCAATGAGCAGTTCTTC.